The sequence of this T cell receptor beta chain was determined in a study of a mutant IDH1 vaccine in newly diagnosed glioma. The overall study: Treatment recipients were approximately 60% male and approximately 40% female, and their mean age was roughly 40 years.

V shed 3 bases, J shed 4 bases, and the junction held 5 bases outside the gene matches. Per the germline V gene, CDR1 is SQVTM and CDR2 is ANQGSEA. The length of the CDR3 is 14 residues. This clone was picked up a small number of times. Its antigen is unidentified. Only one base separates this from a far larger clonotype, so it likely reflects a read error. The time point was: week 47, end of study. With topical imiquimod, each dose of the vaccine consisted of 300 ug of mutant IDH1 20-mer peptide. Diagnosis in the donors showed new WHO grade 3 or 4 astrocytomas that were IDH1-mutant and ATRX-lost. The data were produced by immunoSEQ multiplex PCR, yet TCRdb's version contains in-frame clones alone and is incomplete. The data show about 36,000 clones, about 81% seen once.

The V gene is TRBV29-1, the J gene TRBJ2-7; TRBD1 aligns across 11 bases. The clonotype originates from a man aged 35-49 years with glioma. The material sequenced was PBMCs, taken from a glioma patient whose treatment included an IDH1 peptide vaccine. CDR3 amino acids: CSVEGGDRGYEQYF. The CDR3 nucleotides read TGCAGCGTTGAGGGGGGGGACAGGGGGTACGAGCAGTACTTC.